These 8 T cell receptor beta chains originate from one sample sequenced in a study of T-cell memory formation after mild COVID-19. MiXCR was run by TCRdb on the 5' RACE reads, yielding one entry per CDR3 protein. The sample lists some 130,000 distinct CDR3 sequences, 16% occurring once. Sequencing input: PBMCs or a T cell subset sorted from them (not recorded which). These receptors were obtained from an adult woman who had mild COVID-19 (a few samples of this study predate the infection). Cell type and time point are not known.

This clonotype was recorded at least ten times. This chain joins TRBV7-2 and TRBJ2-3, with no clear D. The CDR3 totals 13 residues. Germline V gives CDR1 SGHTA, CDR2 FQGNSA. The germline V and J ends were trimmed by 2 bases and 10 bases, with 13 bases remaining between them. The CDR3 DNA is TGTGCCAGCAGCTTAAGTTCGGGTGATGCGCAGTATTTT. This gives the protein CASSLSSGDAQYF.

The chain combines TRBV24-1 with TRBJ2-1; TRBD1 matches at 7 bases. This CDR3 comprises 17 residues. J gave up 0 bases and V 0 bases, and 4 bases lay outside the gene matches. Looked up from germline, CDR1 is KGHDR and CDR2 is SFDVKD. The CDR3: CATSDLHSGGSYNEQFF. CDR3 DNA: TGTGCCACCAGTGATTTGCATTCAGGGGGCTCCTACAATGAGCAGTTCTTC.

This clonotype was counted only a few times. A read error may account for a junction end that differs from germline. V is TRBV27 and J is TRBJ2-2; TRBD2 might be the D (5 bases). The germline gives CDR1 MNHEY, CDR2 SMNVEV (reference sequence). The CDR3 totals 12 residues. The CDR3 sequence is CASRGYTGEPFF. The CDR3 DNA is TGTGCCAGCAGGGGTTACACCGGGGAGCCGTTTTTT.

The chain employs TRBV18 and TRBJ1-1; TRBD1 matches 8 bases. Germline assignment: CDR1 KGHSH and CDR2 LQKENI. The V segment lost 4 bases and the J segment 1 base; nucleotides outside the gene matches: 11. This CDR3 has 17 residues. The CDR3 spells CASSHRGTGQENTEAFF. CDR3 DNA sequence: TGTGCCAGCTCACACAGGGGGACAGGTCAGGAGAACACTGAAGCTTTCTTT. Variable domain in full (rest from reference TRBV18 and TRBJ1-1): NAGVMQNPRHLVRRRGQEARLRCSPMKGHSHVYWYRQLPEEGLKFMVYLQKENIIDESGMPKERFSAEFPKEGPSILRIQQVVRGDSAAYFCASSHRGTGQENTEAFFGQGTRLTVV.

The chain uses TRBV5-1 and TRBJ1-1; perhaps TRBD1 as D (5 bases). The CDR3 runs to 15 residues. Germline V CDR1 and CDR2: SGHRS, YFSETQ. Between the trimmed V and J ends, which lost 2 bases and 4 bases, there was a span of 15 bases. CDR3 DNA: TGCGCCAGCAGCTTAGTACCGGGGCAGAGCACTGAAGCTTTCTTT. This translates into CASSLVPGQSTEAFF.

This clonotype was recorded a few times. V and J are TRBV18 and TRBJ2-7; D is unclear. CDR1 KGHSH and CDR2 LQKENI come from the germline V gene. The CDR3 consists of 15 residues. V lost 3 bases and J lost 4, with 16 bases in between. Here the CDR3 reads CASSPDREGTYEQYF. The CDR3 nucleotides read TGTGCCAGCTCACCCGACCGAGAAGGCACTTACGAGCAGTACTTC.

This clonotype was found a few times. The DNA for the CDR3 is TGTGCCAGCAGCGTAGCGAGCGGTCCAGATACGCAGTATTTT. It encodes CASSVASGPDTQYF. The J gene is TRBJ2-3, the V gene TRBV9, with D possibly matching TRBD2 (5 bases). This CDR3 is 14 amino acids long. Germline CDR1 SGDLS, CDR2 YYNGEE. Trimming removed 0 bases at V and 4 bases at J, with 9 bases between.

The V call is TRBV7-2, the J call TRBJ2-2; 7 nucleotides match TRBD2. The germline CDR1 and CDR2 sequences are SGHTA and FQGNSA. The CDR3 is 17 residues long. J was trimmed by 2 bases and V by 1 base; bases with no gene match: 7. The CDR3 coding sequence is TGTGCCAGCAGCTTAGTCGGCGGGAGCCCTAACACCGGGGAGCTGTTTTTT. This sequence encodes CASSLVGGSPNTGELFF.